These 26 T cell receptor beta chains were sequenced from one sample in a study of siplizumab effects on memory and regulatory T cells. Profiled with immunoSEQ multiplex PCR; TCRdb holds only in-frame clones, not every one. This sample has over 70,000 clones, with more than 80% found just once. The specimen was CD4+ T cells sorted from blood. The source of these receptors is a human donor in good health.

The chain links TRBV14 to TRBJ1-1; 12 nucleotides agree with TRBD1. Losses at the gene ends were 4 bases for V and 0 bases for J; bases not matched to a gene: 3. Germline CDR1 is SGHDN and CDR2 is FVKESK. The CDR3 has 16 residues. CDR3 residues: CASSRDRGQVNTEAFF. The CDR3 region has the DNA TGTGCCAGCAGCCGGGACAGGGGGCAGGTGAACACTGAAGCTTTCTTT.

J is TRBJ1-5 and V is TRBV28; no firm D call. Trimming left V 3 bases short and J 5 bases short, with 11 bases between. CDR1 and CDR2 from the germline V gene are MDHEN and SYDVKM. CDR3 length equals 14 residues. CDR3 coding DNA: TGTGCCAGCAGTTTCCTAACAGTTGATCAGCCCCAGCATTTT. The encoded protein is CASSFLTVDQPQHF.

This chain links TRBV5-1 with TRBJ1-1; D is uncertain. With 7 bases removed from V and 8 bases from J, the gap between germline ends came to 9 bases. CDR1 and CDR2 from the germline V gene are SGHRS and YFSETQ. The CDR3 sequence is 10 residues long. CDR3 protein: CASYREEAFF. CDR3 coding DNA: TGCGCCAGCTACCGGGAAGAAGCTTTCTTT.

This chain uses TRBV28 with TRBJ2-2; D is undetermined. The CDR3 spans 12 residues. Germline CDR1 and CDR2: MDHEN and SYDVKM. V was cut by 8 bases and J by 2 bases, with 6 bases left in between. The CDR3 DNA reads as TGTGCCAGCGAGACAAACACCGGGGAGCTGTTTTTT. Amino acid sequence: CASETNTGELFF.

This clone was observed a handful of times. The gene calls are TRBV15 and TRBJ2-5, with 8 nucleotides matching TRBD2. CDR3 length equals 16 residues. Losses at the gene ends were 0 bases for V and 3 bases for J; bases not matched to a gene: 6. Germline V gene sequence: CDR1 LNHNV, CDR2 YYDKDF (reference sequence). CDR3 DNA: TGTGCCACCAGCAGAGATCGCGGGGGGTTGAAAGAGACCCAGTACTTC. It specifies CATSRDRGGLKETQYF.

This rearrangement joins TRBV29-1 to TRBJ2-7; D may correspond to TRBD1 or TRBD2 (5 bases each). CDR3 size: 12 residues. Germline assignment: CDR1 SQVTM and CDR2 ANQGSEA. V shed 0 bases and J shed 10 bases, with 13 bases lying between them. CDR3 sequence (DNA): TGCAGCGTTGAAGATCCTGGGGACCCTCAGTACTTC. It encodes CSVEDPGDPQYF.

V usage is TRBV30 and J usage is TRBJ2-5, with 10 bases fitting TRBD1. Germline CDR1 is GTSNPN and CDR2 is SVGIG (reference sequence). V trimming: 3 bases; J trimming: 4 bases; junction bases outside the gene matches: 2. This CDR3 has 13 residues. The CDR3 region has the DNA TGTGCCTGGAGCCGGGACAGGGGAGAGACCCAGTACTTC. It codes for CAWSRDRGETQYF.

The chain combines TRBV10-2 with TRBJ2-1; D may be TRBD2 (6 bases). The CDR3 has 16 residues. Deletions cut 7 bases from V and 0 bases from J, with 16 bases between. In germline, CDR1 is WSHSY, CDR2 SAAADI. The CDR3: CASTPTRGSSYNEQFF. The CDR3 DNA reads TGCGCCAGCACCCCTACACGGGGGAGCTCCTACAATGAGCAGTTCTTC.

The chain links TRBV4-1 to TRBJ2-7; unclear D gene. There are 13 residues in the CDR3. CDR1 MGHRA and CDR2 YSYEKL come from the germline V gene. Between the trimmed V and J ends, which lost 3 bases and 0 bases, there was a span of 6 bases. Here the CDR3 DNA reads TGCGCCAGCAGCCAGGTCTCCTCCTACGAGCAGTACTTC. Translation gives CASSQVSSYEQYF.

CDR3 protein: CASSHRTGTAQETQYF. The CDR3 bases are TGCGCCAGCAGCCATCGGACCGGGACAGCCCAAGAGACCCAGTACTTC. V and J are TRBV4-1 and TRBJ2-5; TRBD1 matches 7 bases. The V gene's germline CDR1 is MGHRA and CDR2 YSYEKL. The CDR3 runs 16 residues. The ends lost 3 bases at V and 1 base at J; junction bases unmatched: 8.

The gene calls are TRBV2 and TRBJ2-1, with a tentative D call TRBD2 (6 bases). This CDR3 contains 15 residues. Germline-derived CDR1 and CDR2 are SNHLY and FYNNEI. The V end was cut by 4 bases, the J end by 3 bases, with 13 bases between. CDR3 loop: CASSVGQEGYNEQFF. In DNA form, the CDR3 reads TGTGCCAGCAGTGTTGGGCAGGAGGGCTACAATGAGCAGTTCTTC.

This chain connects TRBV6-5 to TRBJ1-1, with TRBD1 matching 7 bases. The V and J ends lost 5 bases and 3 bases, in that order; junction bases with no gene match: 6. The CDR3 runs to 14 residues. Germline CDR1 and CDR2: MNHEY and SVGAGI. Written as DNA, the CDR3 is TGTGCCAGCAGTAAACAGGGGTGGGACACTGAAGCTTTCTTT. Translation gives CASSKQGWDTEAFF.

This chain joins TRBV11-1 and TRBJ2-7; D call uncertain. The CDR3 consists of 15 residues. Trimming shortened V by 5 bases and J by 0 bases, and 14 bases separated the two germline ends. CDR1 and CDR2 (germline): SGHAT, FQDESV (reference sequence). CDR3 nucleotides: TGTGCCAGCAGCAATACAATTCAGCCCTCCTACGAGCAGTACTTC. Translating it yields CASSNTIQPSYEQYF. The entire variable domain, with the rest obtained from reference TRBV11-1 and TRBJ2-7, is as follows: EAEVAQSPRYKITEKSQAVAFWCDPISGHATLYWYRQILGQGPELLVQFQDESVVDDSQLPKDRFSAERLKGVDSTLKIQPAELGDSAMYLCASSNTIQPSYEQYFGPGTRLTVT.

This chain joins TRBV11-3 and TRBJ2-5, with 10 bases fitting TRBD2. This CDR3 region has 16 residues. Per germline, CDR1 SGHNT and CDR2 YENEEA. The V segment lost 1 base and the J segment 5 bases; nucleotides outside the gene matches: 7. This chain's CDR3 is CASSLVASGSDETQYF. CDR3 nucleotides: TGTGCCAGCAGCTTAGTGGCTAGCGGGAGCGACGAGACCCAGTACTTC.

The chain couples TRBV27 to TRBJ2-1; D gene ambiguous. The CDR3 is made up of 13 amino acids. Germline values: CDR1 MNHEY, CDR2 SMNVEV (reference sequence). V was clipped by 2 bases and J by 6 bases, with 8 bases between them. The CDR3 loop is CASSLNLFNEQFF. The CDR3 region has the DNA TGTGCCAGCAGTTTAAATCTCTTCAATGAGCAGTTCTTC.

The chain couples TRBV27 to TRBJ2-3; no clear D gene. The V and J ends lost 3 bases and 4 bases respectively, with 11 bases between them. Germline V gene lookup returns CDR1 MNHEY and CDR2 SMNVEV (reference sequence). This CDR3 has 14 residues. The CDR3 is CASSFSATADTQYF. The CDR3 DNA reads as TGTGCCAGCAGTTTCTCGGCCACGGCAGATACGCAGTATTTT.

The chain employs TRBV14 and TRBJ2-7, with TRBD1 matching 7 bases. CDR3 length: 14 amino acids. J lost 3 bases, V lost 5 bases, and 7 bases had no gene match. Germline-derived CDR1 and CDR2 are SGHDN and FVKESK. The CDR3 sequence is CASSTRTGFYEQYF. The CDR3 nucleotides read TGTGCCAGCAGCACCCGGACAGGCTTCTACGAGCAGTACTTC.

The genes are TRBV7-8 and TRBJ1-5; D remains ambiguous. The CDR3 is 15 residues long. The V gene lost 5 bases and the J gene lost 0 bases, with 11 bases spanning the gap. CDR1 and CDR2 (germline): SGHVS, FQNEAQ. CDR3 amino acids: CASSARIYSNQPQHF. As DNA, the CDR3 is TGTGCCAGCAGCGCCAGGATTTATAGCAATCAGCCCCAGCATTTT.

The table lists this clone with a few counts. In DNA form, the CDR3 reads TGTGCCAGTAGTCAATCAGGGCACACTGAAGCTTTCTTT. The encoded protein is CASSQSGHTEAFF. This chain joins TRBV19 and TRBJ1-1, with D possibly TRBD1 on 5 matching bases. V shed 5 bases and J shed 3 bases, with 10 bases lying between them. CDR1 and CDR2 (germline): LNHDA, SQIVND (reference sequence). The CDR3 has 13 residues.

The chain uses TRBV5-4 and TRBJ2-1, with D perhaps assigned TRBD1 or TRBD2 (5 bases each). From germline, CDR1 is SGHNT and CDR2 YYREEE (reference sequence). Trimming stripped 4 bases from V and 10 bases from J, with 18 bases between. This CDR3 comprises 14 residues. The CDR3 DNA reads TGTGCCAGCAGCCGCTCGGTAGAGGGGCGCGAGCAGTTCTTC. Protein: CASSRSVEGREQFF.

This chain links TRBV7-8 with TRBJ2-3; D is unclear. Trimming pared 5 bases from V and 2 bases from J, leaving 14 bases between. Germline CDR1 reads SGHVS; CDR2 reads FQNEAQ. The CDR3 loop spans 15 amino acids. The CDR3 loop is CASSPVVGATDTQYF. CDR3 nucleotide sequence: TGTGCCAGCAGCCCAGTGGTTGGAGCCACAGATACGCAGTATTTT.

CDR3 sequence: CASSDLEGGADQPQHF. DNA of the CDR3: TGTGCCAGCAGTGACCTCGAAGGGGGGGCTGATCAGCCCCAGCATTTT. This chain uses TRBV6-4 with TRBJ1-5, with D maybe TRBD1 (6 bases). This CDR3 has 16 amino acids. Trimming left V 2 bases short and J 5 bases short, with 16 bases between. CDR1 and CDR2 from the germline V gene are MRHNA and SNTAGT.

The V call is TRBV6-5, the J call TRBJ2-7; D perhaps matches TRBD2 (5 bases). This CDR3 region has 15 residues. In germline, CDR1 is MNHEY, CDR2 SVGAGI. V was trimmed by 4 bases and J by 2 bases, leaving 15 bases between them. CDR3 nucleotides: TGTGCCAGCAGTTCCGTCCCGAGCGGAGCCTACGAGCAGTACTTC. It yields the protein CASSSVPSGAYEQYF.

The rearrangement joins TRBV19 to TRBJ1-3; D gene uncertain. V was pared by 2 bases and J by 0 bases, with 8 bases between. The CDR3 loop spans 15 amino acids. From germline, CDR1 is LNHDA and CDR2 SQIVND (reference sequence). CDR3 in DNA: TGTGCCAGTAGTATATCCGCGAACTCTGGAAACACCATATATTTT. Translation: CASSISANSGNTIYF.

V and J are TRBV27 and TRBJ1-2; tentatively, D is TRBD1 (5 bases). Trimming left V 2 bases short and J 4 bases short, with 8 bases between. Germline CDR1 MNHEY, CDR2 SMNVEV (reference sequence). This CDR3 is 13 amino acids long. The chain's CDR3 is CASSLRDSYGYTF. For the CDR3, the DNA is TGTGCCAGCAGTTTAAGGGACTCCTATGGCTACACCTTC.

This chain links TRBV27 with TRBJ1-1; TRBD1 might be the D (6 bases). CDR3 length: 15 amino acids. Looked up from germline, CDR1 is MNHEY and CDR2 is SMNVEV (reference sequence). Trimming removed 5 bases at V and 7 bases at J, with 20 bases between. The CDR3 DNA follows: TGTGCCAGCAGTCCAGTGGGCAGGGGCCCAGGTGAAGCTTTCTTT. It codes for CASSPVGRGPGEAFF.